The clone carrying this T cell receptor (beta chain) was counted many times. The data are from a study of T cells in Graves' hyperthyroidism and ophthalmopathy. Amplified TCR beta CDR3 regions came from RNA transcripts. First-round RT-PCR targeting the TCR CDR3 was performed with the HTBI primer set. Via MiXCR, TCRdb re-called the multiplex PCR reads, giving one row per CDR3 protein. The data show fewer than 650,000 distinct CDR3 sequences, 13% to 15% seen once. There are 15 residues in the CDR3. Germline V lookup: CDR1 LGHDT, CDR2 YNNKEL (reference sequence). The V gene lost 3 bases and the J gene lost 2 bases, with 13 bases spanning the gap.

The V call is TRBV3-1, the J call TRBJ1-1, with unresolved D. The receptor was derived from a woman aged 18-29 years with Graves' ophthalmopathy. Sequencing was done on a sample of blood. The CDR3 DNA follows: TGTGCCAGCAGCCATGGTTGGCAGGTTAACACTGAAGCTTTCTTT. As protein: CASSHGWQVNTEAFF.